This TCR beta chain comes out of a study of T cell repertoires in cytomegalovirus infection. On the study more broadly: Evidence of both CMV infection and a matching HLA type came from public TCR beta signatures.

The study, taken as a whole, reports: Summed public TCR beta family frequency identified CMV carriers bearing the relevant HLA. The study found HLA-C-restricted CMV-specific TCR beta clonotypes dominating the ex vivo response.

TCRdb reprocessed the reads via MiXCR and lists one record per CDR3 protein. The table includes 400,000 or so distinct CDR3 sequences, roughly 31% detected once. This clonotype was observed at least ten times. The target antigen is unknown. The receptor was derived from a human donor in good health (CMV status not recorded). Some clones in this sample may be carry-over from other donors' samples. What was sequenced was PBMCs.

The CDR3 here is CASSLEGGISGGQPQHF. The CDR3 bases are TGTGCCAGCAGCTTAGAGGGAGGGATTTCGGGGGGTCAGCCCCAGCATTTT. This chain uses TRBV7-8 with TRBJ1-5; D perhaps matches TRBD1 (5 bases). CDR1 is SGHVS and CDR2 is FQNEAQ in the germline V gene. The CDR3 has 17 amino acids. Trimming removed 1 base at V and 6 bases at J, with 19 bases between.